One T cell receptor (beta chain) is described in this entry. This entry comes from a study of T cell responses to AZD1222 COVID-19 vaccine. Only in-frame clones appear in the TCRdb table, and some are missing; sequencing was by immunoSEQ multiplex PCR. Among about 130,000 clones listed, approximately 92% were seen once. Combined were second doses at about 4 or about 12 weeks. Looked up from germline, CDR1 is LNHDA and CDR2 is SQIVND (reference sequence). Trimming cost V 5 bases and J 0 bases, with 10 bases left between them. The CDR3 has 15 residues. This clonotype was obtained from an adult who received the AZD1222 COVID-19 vaccine. The chain carries TRBV19 and TRBJ1-4; D is unresolved. Sample: peripheral blood, taken 28 days after the second AZD1222 dose. The CDR3, as DNA: TGTGCCAGTAGTTTCTACGGTGCAACTAATGAAAAACTGTTTTTT. Its protein is CASSFYGATNEKLFF. The full variable domain, rest sourced from reference TRBV19 and TRBJ1-4, is DGGITQSPKYLFRKEGQNVTLSCEQNLNHDAMYWYRQDPGQGLRLIYYSQIVNDFQKGDIAEGYSVSREKKESFPLTVTSAQKNPTAFYLCASSFYGATNEKLFFGSGTQLSVL.